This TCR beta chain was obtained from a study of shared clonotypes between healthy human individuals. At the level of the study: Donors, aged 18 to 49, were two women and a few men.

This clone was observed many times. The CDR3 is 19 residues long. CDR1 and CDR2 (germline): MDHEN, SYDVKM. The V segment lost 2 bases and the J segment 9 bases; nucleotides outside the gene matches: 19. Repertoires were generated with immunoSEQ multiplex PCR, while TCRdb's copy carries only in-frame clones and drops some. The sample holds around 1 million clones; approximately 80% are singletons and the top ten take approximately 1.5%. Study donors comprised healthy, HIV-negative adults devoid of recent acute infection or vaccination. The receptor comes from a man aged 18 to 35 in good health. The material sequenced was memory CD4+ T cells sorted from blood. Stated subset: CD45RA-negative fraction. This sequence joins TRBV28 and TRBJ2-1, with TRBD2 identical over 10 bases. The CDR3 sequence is CASSLSPLISGGAAGEQFF. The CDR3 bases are TGTGCCAGCAGTTTAAGCCCCCTTATCAGCGGGGGGGCCGCCGGTGAGCAGTTCTTC.